Only a few counts were recorded for the clone carrying this T cell receptor beta chain. Antigen unknown. This record belongs to a study of beta chain features in type 1 diabetes. Regarding the study as a whole: Any HLA type influence on TCRB rearrangement was left unresolved here. Moderately but significantly shorter TCRB CDR3s were found in Type 1 diabetes patients in all four CD4+ subsets. When VDJ junctions were examined, type 1 diabetes patients showed fewer insertions and more deletions.

J lost 4 bases, V lost 4 bases, and 7 bases had no gene match. Germline V gene lookup returns CDR1 SGDLS and CDR2 YYNGEE. This CDR3 contains 15 residues. Expressed TCRB transcripts got sequenced, as all isolated RNA was reverse transcribed. Profiled with immunoSEQ multiplex PCR; TCRdb holds only in-frame clones, not every one. This table has 600,000 to 750,000 clones, 9.5% to 15% appearing once. Sequencing was carried out using naive CD4+ T cells from blood. This TCR was sampled from a man aged 25-45 years with type 1 diabetes. The chain uses TRBV9 and TRBJ1-2; 10 bases align to TRBD1. CDR3 nucleotide sequence: TGTGCCAGCAGCCAGGGGACAGGGGAGGGCTATGGCTACACCTTC. Protein: CASSQGTGEGYGYTF. Full variable domain (missing parts from reference TRBV9 and TRBJ1-2): DSGVTQTPKHLITATGQRVTLRCSPRSGDLSVYWYQQSLDQGLQFLIQYYNGEERAKGNILERFSAQQFPDLHSELNLSSLELGDSALYFCASSQGTGEGYGYTFGSGTRLTVV.